One sample yielded the 19 T cell receptor beta chains listed below, sequenced in a study of T cells in Graves' hyperthyroidism and ophthalmopathy. Amplification targeted TCR beta CDR3 regions from RNA transcripts. Primed by the HTBI set, a first-round RT-PCR was run on the TCR CDR3. TCRdb independently ran MiXCR on the multiplex PCR reads; one entry per CDR3 protein. Of about 690,000 distinct CDR3 sequences listed, roughly 17% were seen once; the top ten hold 15% to 17%. Sequenced material: blood. The source is a man aged 45-60 years with Graves' hyperthyroidism.

This chain connects TRBV29-1 to TRBJ2-3, with 10 bases identical to TRBD2. Germline CDR1 and CDR2: SQVTM and ANQGSEA. The CDR3 is 18 amino acids. V dropped 5 bases and J dropped 8; count of bases not matched to a gene: 22. The CDR3 spells CSVQGTGWLAGAAGTQYF. In nucleotides, the CDR3 is TGCAGCGTTCAGGGGACGGGTTGGCTAGCGGGAGCGGCGGGTACGCAGTATTTT.

This chain links TRBV5-1 with TRBJ2-1; 13 bases fit TRBD2. Germline-derived CDR1 and CDR2 are SGHRS and YFSETQ. Trimming removed 4 bases from V and 7 bases from J; junction bases left unmatched: 17. The CDR3 has 19 amino acids. The CDR3 reads CASSRLAGGPSQVNNEQFF. CDR3 nucleotides: TGCGCCAGCAGCCGACTAGCGGGGGGCCCTTCGCAAGTCAATAATGAGCAGTTCTTC. The full variable domain, completed using reference TRBV5-1 and TRBJ2-1, is KAGVTQTPRYLIKTRGQQVTLSCSPISGHRSVSWYQQTPGQGLQFLFEYFSETQRNKGNFPGRFSGRQFSNSRSEMNVSTLELGDSALYLCASSRLAGGPSQVNNEQFFGPGTRLTVL.

V gene TRBV5-1 combines with J gene TRBJ2-7; TRBD2 is a possible D gene (7 bases). The CDR3 spans 15 residues. Germline CDR1 SGHRS, CDR2 YFSETQ. V was clipped by 5 bases and J by 5 bases, with 20 bases between them. CDR3 nucleotides: TGCGCCAGCAGGGAGACCGGGGGGCCCTGGGACGAGCAGTACTTC. This translates into CASRETGGPWDEQYF.

V and J are TRBV19 and TRBJ2-7; 10 bases agree with TRBD2. J lost 3 bases, V lost 3 bases, and 5 bases had no gene match. The CDR3 has 15 residues. Germline CDR1 is LNHDA and CDR2 is SQIVND (reference sequence). CDR3 residues: CASSMGLARDYEQYF. The CDR3 nucleotides read TGTGCCAGTAGTATGGGACTAGCGAGGGACTACGAGCAGTACTTC.

This clonotype was observed at least ten times. The J gene is TRBJ2-1, the V gene TRBV27; no firm D call. The CDR3 is 14 amino acids. Germline CDR1 is MNHEY and CDR2 is SMNVEV (reference sequence). Trimming stripped 5 bases from V and 2 bases from J, with 10 bases between. In nucleotides, the CDR3 is TGTGCCAGCAGTACCCCGGTAGCCTACAATGAGCAGTTCTTC. The encoded protein is CASSTPVAYNEQFF.

This clonotype was seen ten or more times. V gene TRBV4-3 combines with J gene TRBJ2-7, with D unclear. The CDR3 covers 15 residues. Trimming took off 0 bases at V and 3 bases at J, with 12 bases between the two ends. The germline gives CDR1 LGHNA, CDR2 YSLEER. The CDR3 DNA reads TGCGCCAGCAGCCAAGATCCTAGTGGGCTCTACGAGCAGTACTTC. Translating gives CASSQDPSGLYEQYF.

About this clonotype: A much larger clone differs by one base, so this may be a read error. The V and J genes are TRBV2 and TRBJ1-2, with TRBD1 matching 11 bases. The germline gives CDR1 SNHLY, CDR2 FYNNEI. The CDR3 runs 15 residues. V gave up 8 bases and J gave up 1 base; unmatched junction bases: 6. CDR3 nucleotide sequence: TGTGCCAGCGGGGAGGACAGGGGGCTTAACTATGGCTACACCTTC. Protein: CASGEDRGLNYGYTF.

In its sample, this clonotype was seen many times. The genes are TRBV24-1 and TRBJ2-5, with D uncertain. CDR1 and CDR2 (germline): KGHDR, SFDVKD. Trimming took off 3 bases at V and 2 bases at J, with 9 bases between the two ends. The CDR3 length is 14 residues. The CDR3 DNA follows: TGTGCCACCAGTGATGCCCTTATTCAAGAGACCCAGTACTTC. As protein: CATSDALIQETQYF.

In regard to this clonotype: A clone one base away is much larger, so this may be a read error. It is likely a read error, because the conserved phenylalanine at the end of the CDR3 is missing. This chain uses TRBV19 with TRBJ1-5, with 7 positions matching TRBD1. The CDR3 has 15 residues. Trimming removed 7 bases from V and 2 bases from J; junction bases left unmatched: 8. CDR1 and CDR2 (germline): LNHDA, SQIVND (reference sequence). Here the CDR3 DNA reads TGTGCCAGTACCGTGGACAGGCCGGGCAATCAGCCCCAGCATTCT. It codes for CASTVDRPGNQPQHS.

This clonotype was observed at least ten times. The rearrangement uses TRBV6-1 and TRBJ2-7; 8 positions agree with TRBD1. V gave up 5 bases and J gave up 7 bases; unmatched junction bases: 7. In germline, CDR1 is MNHNS, CDR2 SASEGT. The CDR3 is 13 residues long. The CDR3 reads CASSFRTGPEQYF. CDR3 bases: TGTGCCAGCAGTTTCCGGACAGGGCCGGAGCAGTACTTC.

The V call is TRBV5-6, the J call TRBJ1-2; 9 bases line up with TRBD1. J was trimmed by 4 bases and V by 3 bases; bases with no gene match: 13. Germline lookup yields CDR1 SGHDT and CDR2 YYEEEE. The CDR3 has 17 residues. CDR3 bases: TGTGCCAGCAGCTGGGGACAGGGTGTAAGGACCGGCTATGGCTACACCTTC. This codes for CASSWGQGVRTGYGYTF. The full variable domain, its missing parts supplied by reference TRBV5-6 and TRBJ1-2, is DAGVTQSPTHLIKTRGQQVTLRCSPKSGHDTVSWYQQALGQGPQFIFQYYEEEERQRGNFPDRFSGHQFPNYSSELNVNALLLGDSALYLCASSWGQGVRTGYGYTFGSGTRLTVV.

The genes are TRBV6-5 and TRBJ2-7; 9 nucleotides agree with TRBD2. After removal of 2 bases from V and 2 bases from J, the junction contained 4 bases not matched to a gene. Germline-derived CDR1 and CDR2 are MNHEY and SVGAGI. The CDR3 has 15 amino acids. CDR3: CASSYETSGTYEQYF. Written as DNA, the CDR3 is TGTGCCAGCAGTTACGAGACTAGCGGCACCTACGAGCAGTACTTC.

V gene TRBV11-3 combines with J gene TRBJ2-1, with D possibly being TRBD2 (7 bases). Germline assignment: CDR1 SGHNT and CDR2 YENEEA. V was pared by 1 base and J by 4 bases, with 17 bases between. CDR3 length: 17 amino acids. Here the CDR3 DNA reads TGTGCCAGCAGCTTAGGGGTAGGGGGGGCGATATACAATGAGCAGTTCTTC. Its protein product is CASSLGVGGAIYNEQFF.

This clonotype appeared many times. CDR3 region: CAWSVGSREQFF. The CDR3 nucleotides read TGTGCCTGGAGTGTGGGAAGCAGGGAGCAGTTCTTC. This chain uses TRBV30 with TRBJ2-1; D remains ambiguous. This CDR3 has 12 amino acids. V was shortened by 0 bases and J by 10 bases, with 10 bases between the two germline ends. Germline V gene data show CDR1 as GTSNPN and CDR2 as SVGIG (reference sequence).

About this clonotype itself: This may arise from a read error, as a much more abundant clone is one base away. The chain combines TRBV3-1 with TRBJ1-1; D uncertain. The CDR3 length is 13 residues. CDR1 and CDR2 from the germline V gene are LGHDT and YNNKEL (reference sequence). CDR3 sequence (DNA): TGTGCCAGCAGCCAAGACATGAACACTGAAGTTTTCTTT. Residues: CASSQDMNTEVFF.

The gene calls are TRBV7-8 and TRBJ1-5; D is ambiguous. Germline CDR1 and CDR2: SGHVS and FQNEAQ. The ends were cut back, 5 bases at V and 0 bases at J, with 11 bases in the middle. CDR3 length equals 15 residues. Here the CDR3 reads CASSQFSYSNQPQHF. The DNA for the CDR3 is TGTGCCAGCAGCCAATTCTCTTATAGCAATCAGCCCCAGCATTTT. The entire variable domain, with the rest obtained from reference TRBV7-8 and TRBJ1-5, is as follows: GAGVSQSPRYKVAKRGQDVALRCDPISGHVSLFWYQQALGQGPEFLTYFQNEAQLDKSGLPSDRFFAERPEGSVSTLKIQRTQQEDSAVYLCASSQFSYSNQPQHFGDGTRLSIL.

This clonotype was detected a few times. The rearrangement uses TRBV27 and TRBJ2-5; D gene unclear. Trimming took 4 bases from V and 5 from J, leaving 17 bases between them. Looked up from germline, CDR1 is MNHEY and CDR2 is SMNVEV (reference sequence). The CDR3 consists of 15 residues. CDR3 bases: TGTGCCAGCAGTTCCCTTGCTATGGGGATGGAGACCCAGTACTTC. Protein: CASSSLAMGMETQYF.

This clonotype appeared many times. The chain joins TRBV2 to TRBJ2-3; tentatively, D is TRBD1 or TRBD2 (5 bases each). CDR3 length: 13 residues. The germline V gene has CDR1 SNHLY and CDR2 FYNNEI. Trimming removed 9 bases from V and 0 bases from J, with 10 bases in between. In nucleotides, the CDR3 is TGTGCCAGGAGGGGCAGTAGCACAGATACGCAGTATTTT. This translates into CARRGSSTDTQYF. Variable domain in full (rest from reference TRBV2 and TRBJ2-3): EPEVTQTPSHQVTQMGQEVILRCVPISNHLYFYWYRQILGQKVEFLVSFYNNEISEKSEIFDDQFSVERPDGSNFTLKIRSTKLEDSAMYFCARRGSSTDTQYFGPGTRLTVL.

In this sample, this clonotype turned up many times. The V and J genes are TRBV10-3 and TRBJ2-3; D might be TRBD2 (5 bases). This CDR3 is built from 16 residues. The germline V gene has CDR1 ENHRY and CDR2 SYGVKD. V was cut by 3 bases and J by 4 bases, with 17 bases left in between. CDR3 region: CAISDEEAAGPDTQYF. The CDR3 DNA is TGTGCCATCAGTGACGAAGAAGCGGCTGGCCCAGATACGCAGTATTTT.